Each of the 2 T cell receptor beta chains below was sequenced from the same sample in a study of regulatory T cells in long-lasting Graves disease. Described time point: newly diagnosed GD, antithyroid drugs for less than 3 months. PBMC RNA served as the TCR library source. Arm-PCR with iRepertoire HTBI primers amplified the CDR3 regions for these TCR beta libraries. TCRdb independently ran MiXCR on the multiplex PCR reads; one entry per CDR3 protein. The table records approximately 560,000 distinct CDR3 sequences, about 16% of them present only once. These data also featured in a second study, about T cells in Graves' hyperthyroidism and ophthalmopathy.

The sequences come from peripheral blood mononuclear cells (PBMCs), collected at new diagnosis, from a patient treated with antithyroid drugs. The receptors stem from a man between 18 and 35 years old with Graves disease.

Remarks on this clonotype: One base away lies a much larger clone, so this may be a sequencing read error. V gene TRBV18 combines with J gene TRBJ2-3; D remains ambiguous. CDR1 and CDR2 (germline): KGHSH, LQKENI. CDR3 length equals 13 residues. The chain's CDR3 is CASSPHPADAQYF. The CDR3 DNA follows: TGTGCCAGCTCCCCCCATCCGGCAGATGCGCAGTATTTT.

Regarding this clonotype: Sequence at one end of the junction differs from germline and may be a read error. The chain recombines TRBV28 with TRBJ2-6, with D perhaps matching TRBD1 (7 bases). The CDR3 is made up of 18 amino acids. Germline V gene sequence: CDR1 MDHEN, CDR2 SYDVKM. In DNA, the CDR3 is TGTGCCAGCAGTCTCCCGGGACAGCCTTTAAGGGGGGCCGACGTCCTGACTTTC. Encoded protein: CASSLPGQPLRGADVLTF.